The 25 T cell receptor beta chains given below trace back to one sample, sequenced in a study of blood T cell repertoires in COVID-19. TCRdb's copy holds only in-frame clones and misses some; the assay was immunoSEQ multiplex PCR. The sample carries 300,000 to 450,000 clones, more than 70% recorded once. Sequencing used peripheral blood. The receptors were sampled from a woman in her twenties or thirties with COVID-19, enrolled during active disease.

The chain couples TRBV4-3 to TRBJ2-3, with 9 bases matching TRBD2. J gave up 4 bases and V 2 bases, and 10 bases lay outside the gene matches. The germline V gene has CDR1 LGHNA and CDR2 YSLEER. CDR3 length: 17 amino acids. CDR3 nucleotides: TGCGCCAGCAGCCAACCTGGGGCGGGAGGGCTCCCAGATACGCAGTATTTT. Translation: CASSQPGAGGLPDTQYF.

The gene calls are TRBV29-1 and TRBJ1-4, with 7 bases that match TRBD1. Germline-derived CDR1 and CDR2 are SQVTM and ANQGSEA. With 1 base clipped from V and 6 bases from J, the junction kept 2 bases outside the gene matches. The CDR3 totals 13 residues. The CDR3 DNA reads TGCAGCGTTGAAGGACAGGGCGATGAAAAACTGTTTTTT. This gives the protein CSVEGQGDEKLFF.

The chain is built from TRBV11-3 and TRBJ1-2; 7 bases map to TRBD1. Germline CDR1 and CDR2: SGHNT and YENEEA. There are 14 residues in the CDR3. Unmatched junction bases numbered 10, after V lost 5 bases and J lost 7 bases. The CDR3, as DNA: TGTGCCAGCAGCCCCCAGGACAGGATTCCTGGCTACACCTTC. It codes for CASSPQDRIPGYTF.

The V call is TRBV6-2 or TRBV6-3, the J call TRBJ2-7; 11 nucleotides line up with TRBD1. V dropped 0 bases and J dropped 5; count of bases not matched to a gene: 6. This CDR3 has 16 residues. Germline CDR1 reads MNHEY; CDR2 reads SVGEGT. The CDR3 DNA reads TGTGCCAGCAGTTACTCGAGGGGACAGGGGGGCCACGAGCAGTACGTC. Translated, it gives CASSYSRGQGGHEQYV.

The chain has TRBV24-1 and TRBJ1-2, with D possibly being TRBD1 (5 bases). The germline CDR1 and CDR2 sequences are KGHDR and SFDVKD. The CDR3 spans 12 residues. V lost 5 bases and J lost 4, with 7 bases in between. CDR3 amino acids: CATSGGSYGYTF. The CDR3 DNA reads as TGTGCCACCAGTGGGGGCAGCTATGGCTACACCTTC.

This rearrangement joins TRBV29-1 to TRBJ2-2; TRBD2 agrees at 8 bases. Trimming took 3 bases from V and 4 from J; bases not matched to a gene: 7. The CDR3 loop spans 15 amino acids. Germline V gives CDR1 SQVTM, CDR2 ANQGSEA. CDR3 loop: CSVELIGGATGELFF. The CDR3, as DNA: TGCAGCGTTGAGCTTATCGGGGGGGCCACCGGGGAGCTGTTTTTT.

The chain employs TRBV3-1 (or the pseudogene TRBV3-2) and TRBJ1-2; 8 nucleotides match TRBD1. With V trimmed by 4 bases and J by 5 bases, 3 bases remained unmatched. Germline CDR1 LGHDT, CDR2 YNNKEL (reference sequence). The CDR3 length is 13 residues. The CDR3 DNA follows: TGTGCCAGCAGCCCAGGGGGCGCTTATGGCTACACCTTC. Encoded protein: CASSPGGAYGYTF.

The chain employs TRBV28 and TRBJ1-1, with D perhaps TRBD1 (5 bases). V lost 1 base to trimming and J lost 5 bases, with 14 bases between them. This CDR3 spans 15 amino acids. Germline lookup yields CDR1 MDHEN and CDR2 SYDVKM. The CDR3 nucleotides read TGTGCCAGCAGTTTATTGCGGGTCGGGGGAACTGAAGCTTTCTTT. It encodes CASSLLRVGGTEAFF. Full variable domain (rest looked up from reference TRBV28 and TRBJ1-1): DVKVTQSSRYLVKRTGEKVFLECVQDMDHENMFWYRQDPGLGLRLIYFSYDVKMKEKGDIPEGYSVSREKKERFSLILESASTNQTSMYLCASSLLRVGGTEAFFGQGTRLTVV.

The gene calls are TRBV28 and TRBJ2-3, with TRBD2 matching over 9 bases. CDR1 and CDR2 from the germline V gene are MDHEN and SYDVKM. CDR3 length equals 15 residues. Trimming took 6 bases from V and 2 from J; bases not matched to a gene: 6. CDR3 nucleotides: TGTGCCAGCAGGGGAACTAGCGGGTACACAGATACGCAGTATTTT. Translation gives CASRGTSGYTDTQYF.

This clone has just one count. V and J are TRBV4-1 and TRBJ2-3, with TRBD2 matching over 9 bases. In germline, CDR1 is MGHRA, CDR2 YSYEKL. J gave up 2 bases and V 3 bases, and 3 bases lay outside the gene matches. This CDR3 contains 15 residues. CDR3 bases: TGCGCCAGCAGCCACAAGCGGGAGGACACAGATACGCAGTATTTT. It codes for CASSHKREDTDTQYF.

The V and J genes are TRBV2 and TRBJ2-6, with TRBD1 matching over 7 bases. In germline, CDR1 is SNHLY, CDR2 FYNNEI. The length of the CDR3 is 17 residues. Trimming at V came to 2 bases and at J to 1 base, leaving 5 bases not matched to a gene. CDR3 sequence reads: CASSERGQLSGANVLTF. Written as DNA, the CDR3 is TGTGCCAGCAGTGAAAGGGGACAGCTGTCTGGGGCCAACGTCCTGACTTTC.

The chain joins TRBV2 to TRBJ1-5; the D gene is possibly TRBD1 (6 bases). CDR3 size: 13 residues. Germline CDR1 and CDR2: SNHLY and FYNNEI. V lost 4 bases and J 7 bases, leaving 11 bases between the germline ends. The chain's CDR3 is CASSADQGQPQHF. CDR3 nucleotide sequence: TGTGCCAGCAGTGCCGACCAGGGGCAGCCCCAGCATTTT. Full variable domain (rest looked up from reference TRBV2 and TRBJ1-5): EPEVTQTPSHQVTQMGQEVILRCVPISNHLYFYWYRQILGQKVEFLVSFYNNEISEKSEIFDDQFSVERPDGSNFTLKIRSTKLEDSAMYFCASSADQGQPQHFGDGTRLSIL.

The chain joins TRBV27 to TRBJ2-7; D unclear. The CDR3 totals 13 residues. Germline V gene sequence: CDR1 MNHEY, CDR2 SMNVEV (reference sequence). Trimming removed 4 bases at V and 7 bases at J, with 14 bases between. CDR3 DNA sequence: TGTGCCAGCAGTTACTCTGCCGGTGTGGAGCAGTACTTC. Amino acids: CASSYSAGVEQYF.

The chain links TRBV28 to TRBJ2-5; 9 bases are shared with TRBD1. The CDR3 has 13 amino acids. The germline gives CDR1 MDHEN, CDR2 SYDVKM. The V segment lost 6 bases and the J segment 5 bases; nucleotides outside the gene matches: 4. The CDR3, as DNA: TGTGCCAGCAGAGGACAGGGGTGGGAGACCCAGTACTTC. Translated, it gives CASRGQGWETQYF.

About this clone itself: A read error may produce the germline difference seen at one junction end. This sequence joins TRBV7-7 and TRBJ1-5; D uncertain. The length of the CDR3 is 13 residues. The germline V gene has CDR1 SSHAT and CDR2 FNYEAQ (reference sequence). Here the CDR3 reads CASSLGPDQPQHF. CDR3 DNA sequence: TGTGCTAGCAGCTTAGGTCCAGATCAGCCCCAGCATTTT. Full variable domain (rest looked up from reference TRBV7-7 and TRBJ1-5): GAGVSQSPRYKVTKRGQDVTLRCDPISSHATLYWYQQALGQGPEFLTYFNYEAQPDKSGLPSDRFSAERPEGSISTLTIQRTEQRDSAMYRCASSLGPDQPQHFGDGTRLSIL.

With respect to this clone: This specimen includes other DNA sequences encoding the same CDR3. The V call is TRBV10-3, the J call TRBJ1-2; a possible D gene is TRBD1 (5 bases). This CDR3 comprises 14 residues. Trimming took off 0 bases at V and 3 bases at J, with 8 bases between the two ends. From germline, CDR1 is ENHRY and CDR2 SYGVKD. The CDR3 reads CAISESGGDYGYTF. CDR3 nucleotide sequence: TGTGCCATCAGTGAGTCGGGGGGTGACTATGGCTACACCTTC.

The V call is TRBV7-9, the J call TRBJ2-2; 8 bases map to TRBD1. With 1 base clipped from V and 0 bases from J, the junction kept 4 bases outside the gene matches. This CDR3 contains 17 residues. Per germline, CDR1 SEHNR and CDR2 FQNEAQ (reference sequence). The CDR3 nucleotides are TGTGCCAGCAGCTTAGGGGACAGGAGATCGAACACCGGGGAGCTGTTTTTT. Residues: CASSLGDRRSNTGELFF.

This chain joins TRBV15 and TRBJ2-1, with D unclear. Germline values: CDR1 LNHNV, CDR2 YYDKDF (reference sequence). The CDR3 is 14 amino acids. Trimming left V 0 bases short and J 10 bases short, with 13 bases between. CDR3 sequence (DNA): TGTGCCACCAGCAGAGATTTAGCCGGCTCGGAGCAGTTCTTC. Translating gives CATSRDLAGSEQFF.

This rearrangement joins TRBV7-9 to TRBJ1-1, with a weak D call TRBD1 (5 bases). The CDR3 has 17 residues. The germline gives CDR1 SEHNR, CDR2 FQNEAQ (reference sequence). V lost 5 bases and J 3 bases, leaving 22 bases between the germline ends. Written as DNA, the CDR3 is TGTGCCAGCAGCCCACGGGGGAGCCCCGACCCCGACACTGAAGCTTTCTTT. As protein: CASSPRGSPDPDTEAFF.

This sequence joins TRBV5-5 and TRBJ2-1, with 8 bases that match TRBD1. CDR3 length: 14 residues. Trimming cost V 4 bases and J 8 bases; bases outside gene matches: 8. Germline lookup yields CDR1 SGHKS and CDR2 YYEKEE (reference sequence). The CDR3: CASSRAGGGDEQFF. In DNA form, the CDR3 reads TGTGCCAGCAGCCGGGCAGGGGGCGGGGATGAGCAGTTCTTC.

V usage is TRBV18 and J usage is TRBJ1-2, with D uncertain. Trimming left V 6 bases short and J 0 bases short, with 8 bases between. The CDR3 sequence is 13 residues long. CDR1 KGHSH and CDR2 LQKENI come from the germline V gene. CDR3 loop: CASSPGSNYGYTF. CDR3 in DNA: TGTGCCAGCTCTCCCGGTTCTAACTATGGCTACACCTTC.

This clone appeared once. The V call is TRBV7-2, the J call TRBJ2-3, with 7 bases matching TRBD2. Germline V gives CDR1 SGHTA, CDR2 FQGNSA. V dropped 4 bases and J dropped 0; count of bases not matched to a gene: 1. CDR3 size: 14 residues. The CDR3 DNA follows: TGTGCCAGCAGCTCTAGCGGAAGCACAGATACGCAGTATTTT. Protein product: CASSSSGSTDTQYF.

CDR3 coding DNA: TGTGCCAGCAGCTGGGGACTAGCGGGAGCCGAGCAGTACGTC. This codes for CASSWGLAGAEQYV. J is TRBJ2-7 and V is TRBV7-2; 14 bases line up with TRBD2. V was pared by 4 bases and J by 6 bases, with 2 bases of the junction left unmatched. This CDR3 contains 14 residues. CDR1 is SGHTA and CDR2 is FQGNSA in the germline V gene.

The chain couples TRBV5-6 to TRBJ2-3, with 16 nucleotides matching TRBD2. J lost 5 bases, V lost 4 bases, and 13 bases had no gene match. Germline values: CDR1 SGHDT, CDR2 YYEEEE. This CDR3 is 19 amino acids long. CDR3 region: CASSPPTRGLAGGGDTQYF. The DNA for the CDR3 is TGTGCCAGCAGCCCACCAACCCGGGGACTAGCGGGAGGGGGAGATACGCAGTATTTT.

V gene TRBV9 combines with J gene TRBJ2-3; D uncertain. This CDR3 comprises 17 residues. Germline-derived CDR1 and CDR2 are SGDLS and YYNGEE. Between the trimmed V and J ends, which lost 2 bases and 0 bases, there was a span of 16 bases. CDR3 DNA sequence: TGTGCCAGCAGCGTCGGGTATGGTAGCCCTAGCACAGATACGCAGTATTTT. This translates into CASSVGYGSPSTDTQYF.